This passage covers 6 T cell receptor beta chains from one sample sequenced in a study of blood T cell repertoires in COVID-19. The assay was immunoSEQ multiplex PCR, and TCRdb's table has in-frame clones only and misses some. Of roughly 250,000 clones listed, around 84% are singletons. The sample consisted of PBMCs or T cells enriched from blood (not recorded which). These receptors all stem from a woman aged 45-60 years who had recovered from COVID-19.

The CDR3 region is CASSLNSRGSGNTIYF. CDR3 bases: TGTGCCAGCAGTCTAAACTCCAGGGGATCTGGAAACACCATATATTTT. The chain couples TRBV27 to TRBJ1-3; the D gene is possibly TRBD1 (6 bases). CDR3 length equals 16 residues. Per the germline V gene, CDR1 is MNHEY and CDR2 is SMNVEV (reference sequence). The V gene lost 5 bases and the J gene lost 1 base, with 15 bases spanning the gap.

The genes are TRBV19 and TRBJ1-2; D is perhaps TRBD1 (5 bases). The CDR3 is 13 residues long. Trimming removed 1 base from V and 6 bases from J, with 9 bases in between. Germline values: CDR1 LNHDA, CDR2 SQIVND (reference sequence). CDR3 residues: CASSIAAGDGYTF. The DNA for the CDR3 is TGTGCCAGTAGTATAGCGGCGGGGGATGGCTACACCTTC.

In this sample, this clone turned up once. The genes are TRBV4-1 and TRBJ2-7, with 7 positions matching TRBD2. V shed 6 bases, J shed 4 bases, and the junction held 15 bases outside the gene matches. CDR1 is MGHRA and CDR2 is YSYEKL in the germline V gene. This CDR3 has 16 residues. In DNA form, the CDR3 reads TGCGCCAGCAGACGGGTAAGCGGGACGGATTTATACGAGCAGTACTTC. This encodes CASRRVSGTDLYEQYF.

The chain couples TRBV30 to TRBJ1-5; D gene uncertain. Germline assignment: CDR1 GTSNPN and CDR2 SVGIG (reference sequence). V lost 0 bases and J 6 bases, leaving 12 bases between the germline ends. There are 14 residues in the CDR3. Written as DNA, the CDR3 is TGTGCCTGGAGTGTAAGCGGAAGAGGTCAGCCCCAGCATTTT. Translation gives CAWSVSGRGQPQHF.

V and J are TRBV9 and TRBJ2-3; 9 nucleotides line up with TRBD1. From germline, CDR1 is SGDLS and CDR2 YYNGEE. The V gene end was trimmed by 5 bases and the J gene end by 4 bases; junction bases not matched to a gene: 5. This CDR3 comprises 14 residues. CDR3 sequence: CASSKGQGADTQYF. The DNA for the CDR3 is TGTGCCAGCAGTAAGGGACAGGGTGCAGATACGCAGTATTTT. The complete variable domain, with remaining parts taken from reference TRBV9 and TRBJ2-3, reads DSGVTQTPKHLITATGQRVTLRCSPRSGDLSVYWYQQSLDQGLQFLIQYYNGEERAKGNILERFSAQQFPDLHSELNLSSLELGDSALYFCASSKGQGADTQYFGPGTRLTVL.

The chain links TRBV7-6 to TRBJ2-7, with 13 bases lining up with TRBD2. Germline V gives CDR1 SGHVS, CDR2 FNYEAQ. The V segment lost 1 base and the J segment 1 base; nucleotides outside the gene matches: 1. The CDR3 extends over 16 amino acids. The CDR3 reads CASSLGLAGGSYEQYF. CDR3 sequence (DNA): TGTGCCAGCAGCTTAGGACTAGCGGGAGGTTCCTACGAGCAGTACTTC.